The 30 T cell receptor beta chains presented below share a single source sample, sequenced in a study of cytotoxic CD8 clonotypes in ibrutinib-treated CLL. The protocol was immunoSEQ multiplex PCR, while the TCRdb copy is restricted to in-frame clones and leaves out a portion. The repertoire holds roughly 220,000 clones, with about four fifths as singletons. Here the sequenced sample was PBMCs, taken after 12 months of ibrutinib treatment. These receptors originate from a human donor with chronic lymphocytic leukemia.

This chain uses TRBV7-8 with TRBJ2-5; tentatively, D is TRBD1 or TRBD2 (5 bases each). The CDR3 runs to 16 residues. CDR1 is SGHVS, CDR2 FQNEAQ, per germline. V gave up 1 base and J gave up 5 bases, with 17 bases separating them. CDR3 DNA sequence: TGTGCCAGCAGCTTAGGAGGCTTGTTCAGGGACGAGACCCAGTACTTC. Its protein is CASSLGGLFRDETQYF. The full variable domain, rest sourced from reference TRBV7-8 and TRBJ2-5, is GAGVSQSPRYKVAKRGQDVALRCDPISGHVSLFWYQQALGQGPEFLTYFQNEAQLDKSGLPSDRFFAERPEGSVSTLKIQRTQQEDSAVYLCASSLGGLFRDETQYFGPGTRLLVL.

The chain uses TRBV29-1 and TRBJ2-7, with a weak D call TRBD2 (6 bases). V dropped 6 bases and J dropped 2 bases, with 14 bases sitting between them. Germline values: CDR1 SQVTM, CDR2 ANQGSEA. The CDR3 spans 13 residues. The CDR3: CSVVVGGAYEQYF. As DNA, the CDR3 is TGCAGCGTCGTCGTGGGGGGAGCCTACGAGCAGTACTTC.

This sequence joins TRBV5-1 and TRBJ1-1; 7 nucleotides align to TRBD1. This CDR3 has 15 residues. Germline values: CDR1 SGHRS, CDR2 YFSETQ. The V and J ends lost 0 bases and 1 base, in that order; junction bases with no gene match: 3. The CDR3 region is CASSLVHRGNTEAFF. The CDR3 nucleotides read TGCGCCAGCAGCTTGGTCCACAGGGGGAACACTGAAGCTTTCTTT.

V usage is TRBV6-5 and J usage is TRBJ1-1; D may be TRBD1 (5 bases). The V and J ends lost 0 bases and 11 bases respectively, with 13 bases between them. The CDR3 consists of 13 residues. Germline V gene lookup returns CDR1 MNHEY and CDR2 SVGAGI. The CDR3 DNA reads TGTGCCAGCAGTTACTCGGGGCCCCGCGGGGCTTTCTTT. Translated: CASSYSGPRGAFF.

The chain combines TRBV27 with TRBJ2-5; 9 positions match TRBD1. There are 14 residues in the CDR3. Germline lookup yields CDR1 MNHEY and CDR2 SMNVEV (reference sequence). V dropped 6 bases and J dropped 5; count of bases not matched to a gene: 7. The CDR3 here is CASRLQGAGETQYF. As DNA, the CDR3 is TGTGCCAGCAGACTACAGGGGGCCGGGGAGACCCAGTACTTC.

The chain employs TRBV6-1 and TRBJ2-1, with 8 bases fitting TRBD2. The V gene end was trimmed by 1 base and the J gene end by 7 bases; junction bases not matched to a gene: 12. The CDR3 totals 17 residues. The germline V gene encodes CDR1 MNHNS and CDR2 SASEGT. CDR3 bases: TGTGCCAGCAGTGAAGTGGGCGGCGGGGGGTTCGGGAATGAGCAGTTCTTC. Protein sequence: CASSEVGGGGFGNEQFF.

V and J are TRBV28 and TRBJ2-7; TRBD2 matches 16 bases. Germline CDR1 MDHEN, CDR2 SYDVKM. With V trimmed by 5 bases and J by 5 bases, 9 bases remained unmatched. The CDR3 covers 17 residues. The CDR3 DNA sequence: TGTGCCAGCAGTCCTGGGACTAGCGGGAGGGCCGGGCACGAGCAGTACTTC. It translates to CASSPGTSGRAGHEQYF.

V gene TRBV29-1 combines with J gene TRBJ1-2; a weak D match, TRBD1 (6 bases). Per the germline V gene, CDR1 is SQVTM and CDR2 is ANQGSEA. The V and J ends lost 5 bases and 7 bases respectively, with 23 bases between them. CDR3 length: 15 amino acids. Written as DNA, the CDR3 is TGCAGCGTTCGGACAGAGGTTACCCCCGTGGGTGGCTACACCTTC. This sequence encodes CSVRTEVTPVGGYTF.

This clone occurred a few times. This chain joins TRBV7-8 and TRBJ1-2, with unresolved D. V was trimmed by 1 base and J by 5 bases, leaving 8 bases between them. CDR1 and CDR2 (germline): SGHVS, FQNEAQ. The CDR3 runs 13 residues. The CDR3 loop is CASSLVAGYGYTF. The DNA for the CDR3 is TGTGCCAGCAGCTTAGTGGCTGGGTATGGCTACACCTTC.

The table lists this clone with a count of one. V usage is TRBV28 and J usage is TRBJ2-4; D is perhaps TRBD2 (6 bases). Germline loops: CDR1 MDHEN, CDR2 SYDVKM. This CDR3 has 12 amino acids. V lost 2 bases and J lost 11, with 10 bases in between. The CDR3 protein is CASSLGGVLQYF. In nucleotides, the CDR3 is TGTGCCAGCAGTTTAGGCGGGGTCCTTCAGTACTTC. Full variable domain (missing parts from reference TRBV28 and TRBJ2-4): DVKVTQSSRYLVKRTGEKVFLECVQDMDHENMFWYRQDPGLGLRLIYFSYDVKMKEKGDIPEGYSVSREKKERFSLILESASTNQTSMYLCASSLGGVLQYFGAGTRLSVL.

V is TRBV27 and J is TRBJ1-5, with D tentatively TRBD1 (6 bases). Per germline, CDR1 MNHEY and CDR2 SMNVEV (reference sequence). The V gene lost 2 bases and the J gene lost 3 bases, with 8 bases spanning the gap. The CDR3 runs 14 residues. CDR3 residues: CASSLVGANQPQHF. CDR3 DNA: TGTGCCAGCAGTTTAGTGGGGGCCAATCAGCCCCAGCATTTT.

The chain carries TRBV11-2 and TRBJ2-2; D is uncertain. Germline V CDR1 and CDR2: SGHAT, FQNNGV. Trimming removed 2 bases at V and 0 bases at J, with 7 bases between. The CDR3 runs 15 residues. The CDR3 coding sequence is TGTGCCAGCAGCTTAAGCGTAGCGAACACCGGGGAGCTGTTTTTT. Residues: CASSLSVANTGELFF. Full variable domain (missing parts from reference TRBV11-2 and TRBJ2-2): EAGVAQSPRYKIIEKRQSVAFWCNPISGHATLYWYQQILGQGPKLLIQFQNNGVVDDSQLPKDRFSAERLKGVDSTLKIQPAKLEDSAVYLCASSLSVANTGELFFGEGSRLTVL.

The genes are TRBV27 and TRBJ1-4, with a weak D call TRBD1 (5 bases). The CDR3 is made up of 15 amino acids. V lost 5 bases and J lost 3, with 13 bases in between. Germline V gene data show CDR1 as MNHEY and CDR2 as SMNVEV (reference sequence). This CDR3 is CASSPGTVANEKLFF. The CDR3 coding sequence is TGTGCCAGCAGTCCTGGGACGGTTGCTAATGAAAAACTGTTTTTT.

In its sample, this clone was seen once. The chain recombines TRBV4-1 with TRBJ1-1; 11 bases fit TRBD1. The V and J ends lost 3 bases and 3 bases, in that order; junction bases with no gene match: 3. CDR1 MGHRA and CDR2 YSYEKL come from the germline V gene. This CDR3 is built from 15 residues. This CDR3 is CASSHPGQGDTEAFF. The CDR3 DNA reads TGCGCCAGCAGCCACCCGGGACAGGGGGACACTGAAGCTTTCTTT.

The V gene is TRBV28, the J gene TRBJ2-5; D is possibly TRBD2 (6 bases). The germline gives CDR1 MDHEN, CDR2 SYDVKM. This CDR3 region has 16 residues. The germline V and J ends were trimmed by 1 base and 2 bases, with 14 bases remaining between them. The CDR3 sequence: CASSLSTRARQETQYF. In DNA, the CDR3 is TGTGCCAGCAGTTTATCGACTAGGGCGAGGCAAGAGACCCAGTACTTC.

The V and J genes are TRBV28 and TRBJ2-7; 11 bases map to TRBD2. The CDR3 is 16 amino acids. With V trimmed by 2 bases and J by 4 bases, 7 bases remained unmatched. Per the germline V gene, CDR1 is MDHEN and CDR2 is SYDVKM. The CDR3 here is CASSLALAGGMYEQYF. The CDR3 coding sequence is TGTGCCAGCAGTTTAGCCCTAGCGGGAGGAATGTACGAGCAGTACTTC.

This rearrangement joins TRBV6-5 to TRBJ1-2, with D possibly matching TRBD1 (6 bases). Trimming pared 0 bases from V and 13 bases from J, leaving 15 bases between. Germline V gene lookup returns CDR1 MNHEY and CDR2 SVGAGI. This CDR3 region has 13 residues. This chain's CDR3 is CASSYSNGGGLTF. The CDR3 DNA follows: TGTGCCAGCAGTTACTCGAATGGAGGGGGGCTCACCTTC.

About this clone itself: This same CDR3 is encoded by further DNA sequences in the sample. This chain's CDR3 is CASSYSGTGELFF. CDR3 coding DNA: TGTGCCAGCAGTTACTCGGGCACCGGGGAGCTGTTTTTT. The chain joins TRBV6-5 to TRBJ2-2; no clear D gene. V dropped 0 bases and J dropped 4 bases, with 3 bases sitting between them. Per germline, CDR1 MNHEY and CDR2 SVGAGI. The CDR3 length is 13 residues.

The J gene is TRBJ2-7, the V gene TRBV4-1, with D maybe TRBD2 (6 bases). Germline loops: CDR1 MGHRA, CDR2 YSYEKL. Trimming removed 5 bases from V and 3 bases from J, with 14 bases in between. CDR3 length: 14 amino acids. CDR3 region: CASSSRTEGYEQYF. As DNA, the CDR3 is TGCGCCAGCAGCTCACGGACGGAGGGCTACGAGCAGTACTTC.

The V gene is TRBV5-1, the J gene TRBJ2-7; 9 bases are a match to TRBD1. The trim removed 0 bases at V and 3 bases at J, leaving 1 base unmatched. This CDR3 has 14 residues. CDR1 and CDR2 (germline): SGHRS, YFSETQ. The CDR3 DNA is TGCGCCAGCAGCTTGGTGGGACAGGGCTACGAGCAGTACTTC. It codes for CASSLVGQGYEQYF. Complete variable domain (other parts from reference TRBV5-1 and TRBJ2-7): KAGVTQTPRYLIKTRGQQVTLSCSPISGHRSVSWYQQTPGQGLQFLFEYFSETQRNKGNFPGRFSGRQFSNSRSEMNVSTLELGDSALYLCASSLVGQGYEQYFGPGTRLTVT.

The chain joins TRBV2 to TRBJ1-5; the D is unclear. Per the germline V gene, CDR1 is SNHLY and CDR2 is FYNNEI. This CDR3 is built from 15 residues. V lost 2 bases and J 0 bases, leaving 8 bases between the germline ends. The CDR3 loop is CASSERVNSNQPQHF. CDR3 DNA sequence: TGTGCCAGCAGTGAACGGGTAAATAGCAATCAGCCCCAGCATTTT. Filled out from reference TRBV2 and TRBJ1-5, the complete variable domain reads EPEVTQTPSHQVTQMGQEVILRCVPISNHLYFYWYRQILGQKVEFLVSFYNNEISEKSEIFDDQFSVERPDGSNFTLKIRSTKLEDSAMYFCASSERVNSNQPQHFGDGTRLSIL.

This chain uses TRBV28 with TRBJ2-1, with D perhaps TRBD2 (5 bases). V lost 5 bases, J lost 4 bases, and 30 bases lay in between. This CDR3 spans 20 amino acids. Germline V gene sequence: CDR1 MDHEN, CDR2 SYDVKM. The CDR3 DNA reads TGTGCCAGCAGTCTCTCATCGGGATCGTGGAAGGCGGGCCCATACAATGAGCAGTTCTTC. Its translation: CASSLSSGSWKAGPYNEQFF. The full variable domain, rest sourced from reference TRBV28 and TRBJ2-1, is DVKVTQSSRYLVKRTGEKVFLECVQDMDHENMFWYRQDPGLGLRLIYFSYDVKMKEKGDIPEGYSVSREKKERFSLILESASTNQTSMYLCASSLSSGSWKAGPYNEQFFGPGTRLTVL.

This clone was detected a few times. The rearrangement joins TRBV5-1 to TRBJ1-6, with D possibly matching TRBD1 (6 bases). The CDR3 sequence is 16 residues long. V was clipped by 7 bases and J by 7 bases, with 21 bases between them. The germline CDR1 and CDR2 sequences are SGHRS and YFSETQ. This chain's CDR3 is CASGRDGGQGNSPLHF. CDR3 DNA sequence: TGCGCCAGCGGTAGAGATGGGGGGCAGGGAAATTCACCCCTCCACTTT.

The CDR3 loop reads CSVGGGTSGNTIYF. CDR3 bases: TGCAGCGTTGGGGGCGGTACCTCTGGAAACACCATATATTTT. The chain has TRBV29-1 and TRBJ1-3; possible D gene TRBD1, 5 bases. V was shortened by 4 bases and J by 0 bases, with 10 bases between the two germline ends. Germline CDR1 and CDR2: SQVTM and ANQGSEA. There are 14 residues in the CDR3. The full variable domain, rest sourced from reference TRBV29-1 and TRBJ1-3, is SAVISQKPSRDICQRGTSLTIQCQVDSQVTMMFWYRQQPGQSLTLIATANQGSEATYESGFVIDKFPISRPNLTFSTLTVSNMSPEDSSIYLCSVGGGTSGNTIYFGEGSWLTVV.

This sequence joins TRBV6-5 and TRBJ1-1; D is undetermined. The V and J ends lost 4 bases and 0 bases respectively, with 12 bases between them. The CDR3 has 15 residues. CDR1 MNHEY and CDR2 SVGAGI come from the germline V gene. CDR3 bases: TGTGCCAGCAGTTCGCCTAATCGTATGAACACTGAAGCTTTCTTT. This translates into CASSSPNRMNTEAFF.

This chain links TRBV6-1 with TRBJ1-1; D is perhaps TRBD1 (5 bases). The germline gives CDR1 MNHNS, CDR2 SASEGT. The CDR3 has 13 residues. V lost 7 bases and J lost 1, with 10 bases in between. The CDR3 sequence is CASTITGNTEAFF. For the CDR3, the DNA is TGTGCCAGCACCATTACAGGGAACACTGAAGCTTTCTTT.

The chain uses TRBV19 and TRBJ2-5; possible D gene TRBD2, 6 bases. V was shortened by 4 bases and J by 4 bases, with 13 bases between the two germline ends. This CDR3 region has 14 residues. Germline loops: CDR1 LNHDA, CDR2 SQIVND (reference sequence). The CDR3 protein is CASSTRLGGETQYF. For the CDR3, the DNA is TGTGCCAGTAGTACTAGACTAGGAGGAGAGACCCAGTACTTC.

The chain combines TRBV2 with TRBJ2-7; D is unclear. This CDR3 is built from 14 residues. Germline CDR1 and CDR2: SNHLY and FYNNEI. The ends were cut back, 3 bases at V and 0 bases at J, with 9 bases in the middle. The CDR3 sequence: CASSDGARSYEQYF. The CDR3 nucleotides read TGTGCCAGCAGTGATGGTGCCCGCTCCTACGAGCAGTACTTC.

V usage is TRBV6-4 and J usage is TRBJ2-3; D may correspond to TRBD1 or TRBD2 (6 bases each). Trimming took off 2 bases at V and 2 bases at J, with 8 bases between the two ends. CDR1 MRHNA and CDR2 SNTAGT come from the germline V gene. The CDR3 runs 14 residues. CDR3 region: CASSDGGLTDTQYF. CDR3 bases: TGTGCCAGCAGTGACGGGGGGCTCACAGATACGCAGTATTTT.

The chain has TRBV5-4 and TRBJ2-4; TRBD2 aligns across 7 bases. Losses at the gene ends were 6 bases for V and 5 bases for J; bases not matched to a gene: 5. In germline, CDR1 is SGHNT, CDR2 YYREEE (reference sequence). This CDR3 spans 13 amino acids. CDR3 in DNA: TGTGCCAGCACCCCCCGGGGGGAAAACATTCAGTACTTC. Its translation is CASTPRGENIQYF.